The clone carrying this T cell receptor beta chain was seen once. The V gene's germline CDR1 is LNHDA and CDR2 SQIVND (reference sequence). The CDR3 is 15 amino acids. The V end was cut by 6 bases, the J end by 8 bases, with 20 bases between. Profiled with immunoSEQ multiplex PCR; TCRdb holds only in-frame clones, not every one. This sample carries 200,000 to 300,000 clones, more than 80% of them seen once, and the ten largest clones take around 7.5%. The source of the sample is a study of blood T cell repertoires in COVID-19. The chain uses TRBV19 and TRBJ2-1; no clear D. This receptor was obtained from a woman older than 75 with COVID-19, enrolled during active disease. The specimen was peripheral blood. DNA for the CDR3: TGTGCCAGTAGAGGTGGAACAGTGCAGGCCGATGAGCAGTTCTTC. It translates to CASRGGTVQADEQFF.